Presented here are 24 T cell receptor beta chains from one specimen sequenced in a study of blood T cell repertoires in COVID-19. Clones were sequenced by immunoSEQ multiplex PCR, and TCRdb holds only the in-frame ones, with some missing. The repertoire consists of around 280,000 clones, with roughly 85% occurring once and the leading ten covering approximately 5.7%. The sequenced material came from PBMCs or T cells enriched from blood (not recorded which). The source is a woman in her thirties or forties who had recovered from COVID-19.

The J gene is TRBJ2-6, the V gene TRBV7-9, with a tentative D call TRBD2 (5 bases). V dropped 4 bases and J dropped 0 bases, with 7 bases sitting between them. CDR3 length: 15 residues. CDR1 and CDR2 (germline): SEHNR, FQNEAQ (reference sequence). The CDR3 spells CASSSRDSGANVLTF. CDR3 bases: TGTGCCAGCAGCTCCCGGGACTCTGGGGCCAACGTCCTGACTTTC.

The chain combines TRBV6-1 with TRBJ2-7; 7 bases align to TRBD2. Per germline, CDR1 MNHNS and CDR2 SASEGT. J was trimmed by 5 bases and V by 2 bases; bases with no gene match: 21. CDR3 length: 19 amino acids. CDR3 sequence (DNA): TGTGCCAGCAGTGAAAAGGGAGGGTGGAGCTGGCTTGGGCTCGACGAGCAGTACTTC. Its translation: CASSEKGGWSWLGLDEQYF.

The chain combines TRBV7-2 with TRBJ1-5, with D unclear. The germline CDR1 and CDR2 sequences are SGHTA and FQGNSA. Trimming pared 2 bases from V and 5 bases from J, leaving 7 bases between. This CDR3 is 13 amino acids long. The CDR3 region is CASSLQVDQPQHF. CDR3 nucleotides: TGTGCCAGCAGCTTACAGGTGGATCAGCCCCAGCATTTT.

The genes are TRBV7-8 and TRBJ2-1; 10 bases agree with TRBD2. Germline V lookup: CDR1 SGHVS, CDR2 FQNEAQ. V lost 2 bases and J lost 8; bases outside the gene matches: 6. The CDR3 is made up of 15 amino acids. The chain's CDR3 is CASSLRSGRGDEQFF. CDR3 bases: TGTGCCAGCAGCTTAAGGAGCGGGAGGGGGGATGAGCAGTTCTTC.

This chain connects TRBV6-2 or TRBV6-3 to TRBJ2-1; the match to TRBD2 covers 12 bases. CDR1 is MNHEY, CDR2 SVGEGT, per germline. J lost 0 bases, V lost 5 bases, and 8 bases had no gene match. This CDR3 has 18 amino acids. CDR3 sequence (DNA): TGTGCCAGCAGTCACACTAGCGGGAGGCTTAGCTCCTACAATGAGCAGTTCTTC. Residues: CASSHTSGRLSSYNEQFF.

The rearrangement joins TRBV3-1 (or the pseudogene TRBV3-2) to TRBJ1-1; a weak D match, TRBD1 (5 bases). Germline CDR1 reads LGHDT; CDR2 reads YNNKEL (reference sequence). V was clipped by 3 bases and J by 1 base, with 12 bases between them. There are 15 residues in the CDR3. The CDR3 sequence: CASSQGGGSNTEAFF. The CDR3 region has the DNA TGTGCCAGCAGCCAGGGGGGGGGTTCGAACACTGAAGCTTTCTTT.

The rearrangement uses TRBV28 and TRBJ2-2; D is perhaps TRBD1 (5 bases). This CDR3 has 12 amino acids. The V and J ends lost 8 bases and 6 bases respectively, with 10 bases between them. Germline V gives CDR1 MDHEN, CDR2 SYDVKM. The CDR3, as DNA: TGTGCCAGCCGGCTAGGGGCCGGGGAGCTGTTTTTT. This gives the protein CASRLGAGELFF.

The chain links TRBV3-1 (or the pseudogene TRBV3-2) to TRBJ2-7; D is ambiguous. Trimming stripped 2 bases from V and 2 bases from J, with 4 bases between. The CDR3 is 12 residues long. Germline V CDR1 and CDR2: LGHDT, YNNKEL (reference sequence). CDR3 sequence: CASSQTAYEQYF. The CDR3 coding sequence is TGTGCCAGCAGCCAAACTGCCTACGAGCAGTACTTC.

V and J are TRBV7-2 and TRBJ1-2; TRBD1 matches 9 bases. Trimming cost V 5 bases and J 4 bases; bases outside gene matches: 8. Germline CDR1 reads SGHTA; CDR2 reads FQGNSA. CDR3 length: 15 amino acids. CDR3 in amino acids: CASSHPTGGAYGYTF. CDR3 sequence (DNA): TGTGCCAGCAGCCACCCGACAGGGGGGGCCTATGGCTACACCTTC.

The V gene is TRBV27, the J gene TRBJ1-2, with TRBD1 as a possible D gene (5 bases). Trimming shortened V by 8 bases and J by 8 bases, and 12 bases separated the two germline ends. The CDR3 runs to 11 residues. Germline values: CDR1 MNHEY, CDR2 SMNVEV (reference sequence). In nucleotides, the CDR3 is TGTGCCAGCGGGCCAGGGAAGGGCTACACCTTC. Protein sequence: CASGPGKGYTF.

This chain connects TRBV27 to TRBJ2-2, with 14 bases lining up with TRBD2. After removal of 6 bases from V and 4 bases from J, the junction contained 4 bases not matched to a gene. The CDR3 has 16 residues. CDR1 is MNHEY, CDR2 SMNVEV, per germline (reference sequence). The CDR3 sequence is CASSQGTSGGTGELFF. CDR3 nucleotides: TGTGCCAGCAGCCAGGGGACTAGCGGGGGCACCGGGGAGCTGTTTTTT.

This chain links TRBV7-2 with TRBJ2-5, with D unclear. V was pared by 0 bases and J by 1 base, with 6 bases between. The germline gives CDR1 SGHTA, CDR2 FQGNSA. This CDR3 is 14 amino acids long. CDR3 protein: CASSLAGSQETQYF. The CDR3 DNA follows: TGTGCCAGCAGCTTAGCTGGCAGCCAAGAGACCCAGTACTTC.

The chain links TRBV7-2 to TRBJ2-2; D may be TRBD2 (6 bases). V lost 4 bases and J lost 0, with 9 bases in between. The germline gives CDR1 SGHTA, CDR2 FQGNSA. CDR3 length equals 15 residues. The CDR3 DNA follows: TGTGCCAGCAGCTCCGGGACTTCGAACACCGGGGAGCTGTTTTTT. It codes for CASSSGTSNTGELFF.

This chain connects TRBV11-2 to TRBJ1-2, with D tentatively TRBD1 (5 bases). This CDR3 region has 15 residues. The V and J ends lost 5 bases and 5 bases respectively, with 18 bases between them. In germline, CDR1 is SGHAT, CDR2 FQNNGV. The CDR3 here is CASSPTAGVPYGYTF. CDR3 bases: TGTGCCAGCAGCCCGACGGCGGGGGTACCATATGGCTACACCTTC.

The chain links TRBV13 to TRBJ2-5; the match to TRBD2 covers 10 bases. Germline CDR1 reads PRHDT; CDR2 reads FYEKMQ (reference sequence). The V gene end was trimmed by 5 bases and the J gene end by 3 bases; junction bases not matched to a gene: 9. The CDR3 loop spans 16 amino acids. As DNA, the CDR3 is TGTGCCAGCAGCGCCCGCCGTCTAGCGGGGGAAGAGACCCAGTACTTC. It is translated as CASSARRLAGEETQYF.

A single count supports this clone. The rearrangement links TRBV12-5 to TRBJ2-5; 7 positions agree with TRBD1. Trimming cost V 8 bases and J 5 bases; bases outside gene matches: 17. This CDR3 region has 16 residues. Germline V gene sequence: CDR1 LGHNT, CDR2 FRNRAP. The CDR3 reads CASSRGDRVRGETQYF. In nucleotides, the CDR3 is TGTGCTAGTTCCCGGGGTGACAGGGTGAGGGGGGAGACCCAGTACTTC.

The CDR3 DNA reads as TGTGCCAGCAGTACAGTCAGGGGGCCTGACGGGGAGCTGTTTTTT. Protein: CASSTVRGPDGELFF. The genes are TRBV6-5 and TRBJ2-2, with 8 nucleotides matching TRBD1. CDR1 MNHEY and CDR2 SVGAGI come from the germline V gene. V dropped 5 bases and J dropped 7; count of bases not matched to a gene: 9. The CDR3 covers 15 residues.

This rearrangement joins TRBV27 to TRBJ2-3; D is unresolved. Trimming shortened V by 2 bases and J by 0 bases, and 12 bases separated the two germline ends. The CDR3 runs to 16 residues. Germline V gene lookup returns CDR1 MNHEY and CDR2 SMNVEV (reference sequence). CDR3 sequence reads: CASSLLKSPSTDTQYF. DNA of the CDR3: TGTGCCAGCAGTTTACTAAAGAGCCCTAGCACAGATACGCAGTATTTT.

Only a few counts were recorded for this clone. The V call is TRBV7-2, the J call TRBJ1-2, with TRBD1 matching over 10 bases. Germline V gives CDR1 SGHTA, CDR2 FQGNSA. The CDR3 extends over 13 amino acids. Losses at the gene ends were 3 bases for V and 6 bases for J; bases not matched to a gene: 1. The DNA of the CDR3 is TGTGCCAGCAGCTTGGGGACAGGGGATGGCTACACCTTC. This sequence encodes CASSLGTGDGYTF.

V and J are TRBV10-3 and TRBJ2-1; 10 bases fit TRBD2. Germline CDR1 and CDR2: ENHRY and SYGVKD. The CDR3 sequence is 12 residues long. Unmatched junction bases numbered 2, after V lost 8 bases and J lost 7 bases. CDR3 DNA: TGTGCCATCGGGACTAGCGAGAATGAGCAGTTCTTC. Residues: CAIGTSENEQFF.

The V call is TRBV6-1, the J call TRBJ2-3; TRBD2 aligns across 14 bases. This CDR3 spans 15 amino acids. Germline CDR1 and CDR2: MNHNS and SASEGT. V dropped 5 bases and J dropped 7; count of bases not matched to a gene: 5. The CDR3 spells CASSPGTSGSYTQYF. CDR3 DNA: TGTGCCAGCAGTCCCGGGACTAGCGGGAGTTATACGCAGTATTTT.

The chain is built from TRBV5-4 and TRBJ2-1; D remains unclear. This CDR3 region has 12 residues. The germline V gene encodes CDR1 SGHNT and CDR2 YYREEE (reference sequence). The V gene lost 3 bases and the J gene lost 7 bases, with 8 bases spanning the gap. DNA of the CDR3: TGTGCCAGCAGCTCGCCACGGAATGAGCAGTTCTTC. The encoded protein is CASSSPRNEQFF. The entire variable domain, with the rest obtained from reference TRBV5-4 and TRBJ2-1, is as follows: ETGVTQSPTHLIKTRGQQVTLRCSSQSGHNTVSWYQQALGQGPQFIFQYYREEENGRGNFPPRFSGLQFPNYSSELNVNALELDDSALYLCASSSPRNEQFFGPGTRLTVL.

This clone was detected only a few times. This chain uses TRBV2 with TRBJ2-7; 7 nucleotides agree with TRBD1. The CDR3 consists of 15 residues. The V gene end was trimmed by 3 bases and the J gene end by 4 bases; junction bases not matched to a gene: 9. Germline lookup yields CDR1 SNHLY and CDR2 FYNNEI. DNA for the CDR3: TGTGCCAGCAGTGATATCTATGGGACAGAATACGAGCAGTACTTC. This encodes CASSDIYGTEYEQYF.

The rearrangement joins TRBV18 to TRBJ1-4; 10 bases map to TRBD1. After removal of 2 bases from V and 11 bases from J, the junction contained 11 bases not matched to a gene. There are 16 residues in the CDR3. Germline CDR1 reads KGHSH; CDR2 reads LQKENI. In nucleotides, the CDR3 is TGTGCCAGCTCACCAATGGATCGGACAGGGGGAACGAAACTGTTTTTT. It encodes CASSPMDRTGGTKLFF.